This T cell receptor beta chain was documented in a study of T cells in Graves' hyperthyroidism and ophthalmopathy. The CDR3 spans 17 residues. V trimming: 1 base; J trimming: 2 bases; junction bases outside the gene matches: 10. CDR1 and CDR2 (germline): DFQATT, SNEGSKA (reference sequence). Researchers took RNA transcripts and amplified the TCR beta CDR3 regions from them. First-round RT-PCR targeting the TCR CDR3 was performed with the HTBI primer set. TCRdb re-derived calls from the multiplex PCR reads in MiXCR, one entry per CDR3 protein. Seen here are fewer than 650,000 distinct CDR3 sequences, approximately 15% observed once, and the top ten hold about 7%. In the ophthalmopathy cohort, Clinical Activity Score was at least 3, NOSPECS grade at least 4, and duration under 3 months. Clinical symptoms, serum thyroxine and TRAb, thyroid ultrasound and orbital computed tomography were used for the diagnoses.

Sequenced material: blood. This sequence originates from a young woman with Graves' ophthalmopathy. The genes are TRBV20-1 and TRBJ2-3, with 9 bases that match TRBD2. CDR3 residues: CSARVGAGGPNTDTQYF. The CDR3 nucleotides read TGCAGTGCTAGAGTGGGAGCGGGAGGACCGAACACAGATACGCAGTATTTT.